Below are 7 T cell receptor beta chains sequenced from a single sample in a study of response to subunit inactivated influenza vaccine. TCRdb recomputed calls from the RT-PCR reads with MiXCR, one row per CDR3 protein. The sample holds approximately 170,000 distinct CDR3 sequences, about 12% seen once. A further study also used this sample, focusing on T cells expressing NK-cell markers. That source notes: Beta-chain TCR cDNA was generated via 5'RACE template switching with UMIs.

Sequencing was performed on CD8+ T cells sorted from PBMCs, taken 11 to 12 days after vaccination. The receptors come from a man between 45 and 60 years old who received an inactivated influenza vaccine.

This clonotype was detected ten times or more. The V gene is TRBV28, the J gene TRBJ2-5, with 12 bases aligning to TRBD2. Trimming cost V 1 base and J 4 bases; bases outside gene matches: 7. Germline V gene sequence: CDR1 MDHEN, CDR2 SYDVKM. The length of the CDR3 is 17 residues. CDR3 loop: CASSLSLLAGGLETQYF. The CDR3 bases are TGTGCCAGCAGTTTATCCCTCCTAGCGGGAGGGTTAGAGACCCAGTACTTC.

V usage is TRBV6-4 and J usage is TRBJ2-2; D remains unclear. The CDR3 runs 12 residues. Germline V CDR1 and CDR2: MRHNA, SNTAGT. Trimming took 2 bases from V and 2 from J, leaving 0 bases between them. The DNA for the CDR3 is TGTGCCAGCAGTGACAACACCGGGGAGCTGTTTTTT. This translates into CASSDNTGELFF.

The genes are TRBV9 and TRBJ1-2, with D unclear. This CDR3 is built from 12 residues. Germline lookup yields CDR1 SGDLS and CDR2 YYNGEE. Trimming cost V 3 bases and J 5 bases, with 8 bases left between them. For the CDR3, the DNA is TGTGCCAGCAGCGCCTTGGGTTATGGCTACACCTTC. It encodes CASSALGYGYTF.

This chain joins TRBV15 and TRBJ2-7, with 11 bases fitting TRBD1. With 6 bases clipped from V and 2 bases from J, the junction kept 15 bases outside the gene matches. Germline V gene data show CDR1 as LNHNV and CDR2 as YYDKDF (reference sequence). This CDR3 spans 18 amino acids. The CDR3 protein is CATRSWGQGVLDTYEQYF. CDR3 nucleotide sequence: TGTGCCACCAGAAGCTGGGGACAGGGGGTTTTAGACACCTACGAGCAGTACTTC. Filled out from reference TRBV15 and TRBJ2-7, the complete variable domain reads DAMVIQNPRYQVTQFGKPVTLSCSQTLNHNVMYWYQQKSSQAPKLLFHYYDKDFNNEADTPDNFQSRRPNTSFCFLDIRSPGLGDTAMYLCATRSWGQGVLDTYEQYFGPGTRLTVT.

This clonotype was detected only a few times. The rearrangement uses TRBV4-3 and TRBJ2-3; D is perhaps TRBD2 (6 bases). Germline CDR1 and CDR2: LGHNA and YSLEER. The V end was cut by 1 base, the J end by 0 bases, with 11 bases between. This CDR3 has 16 amino acids. The CDR3 bases are TGCGCCAGCAGCCAAGTCGGGACTTCCAGCACAGATACGCAGTATTTT. Translation gives CASSQVGTSSTDTQYF.

This clonotype occurred many times. This chain connects TRBV18 to TRBJ2-5, with D possibly being TRBD1 (6 bases). Germline CDR1 is KGHSH and CDR2 is LQKENI. V was shortened by 3 bases and J by 1 base, with 12 bases between the two germline ends. This CDR3 is built from 15 residues. CDR3: CASSPGTSLQETQYF. In DNA, the CDR3 is TGTGCCAGCTCACCCGGGACAAGCCTCCAAGAGACCCAGTACTTC.

This chain uses TRBV13 with TRBJ2-1; a weak D match, TRBD1 (5 bases). Germline V CDR1 and CDR2: PRHDT, FYEKMQ (reference sequence). V lost 5 bases and J 2 bases, leaving 16 bases between the germline ends. The CDR3 runs 16 residues. CDR3 amino acids: CASSAPPSGPYNEQFF. The CDR3 nucleotides are TGTGCCAGCAGCGCCCCTCCATCAGGGCCCTACAATGAGCAGTTCTTC.